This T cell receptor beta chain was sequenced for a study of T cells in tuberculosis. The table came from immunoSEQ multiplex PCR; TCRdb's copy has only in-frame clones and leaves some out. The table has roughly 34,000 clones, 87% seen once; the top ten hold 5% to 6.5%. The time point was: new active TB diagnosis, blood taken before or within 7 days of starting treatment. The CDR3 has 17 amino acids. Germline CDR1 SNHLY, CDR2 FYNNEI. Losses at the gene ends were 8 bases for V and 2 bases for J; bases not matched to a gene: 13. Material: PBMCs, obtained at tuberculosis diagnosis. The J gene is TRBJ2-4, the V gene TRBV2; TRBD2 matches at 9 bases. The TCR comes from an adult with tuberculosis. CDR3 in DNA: TGTGCCAGCCGAAGGTTCGCGGGAGGGAATACCAAAAACATTCAGTACTTC. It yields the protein CASRRFAGGNTKNIQYF.